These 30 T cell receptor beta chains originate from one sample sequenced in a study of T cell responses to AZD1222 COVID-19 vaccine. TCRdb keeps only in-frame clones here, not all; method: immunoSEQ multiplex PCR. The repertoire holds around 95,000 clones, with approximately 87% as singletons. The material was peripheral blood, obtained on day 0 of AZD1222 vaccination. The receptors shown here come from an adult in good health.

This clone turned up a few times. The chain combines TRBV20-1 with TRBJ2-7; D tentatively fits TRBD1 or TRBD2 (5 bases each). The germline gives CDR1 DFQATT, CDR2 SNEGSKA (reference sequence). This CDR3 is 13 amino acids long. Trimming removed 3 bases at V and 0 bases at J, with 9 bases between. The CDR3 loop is CSASEGPSYEQYF. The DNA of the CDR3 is TGCAGTGCTAGTGAGGGGCCCTCCTACGAGCAGTACTTC.

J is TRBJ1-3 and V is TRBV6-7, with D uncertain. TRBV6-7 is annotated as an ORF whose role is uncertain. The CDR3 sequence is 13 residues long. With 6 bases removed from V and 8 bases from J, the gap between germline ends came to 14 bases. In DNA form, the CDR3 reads TGTGCCAGCAGACCCGATCTCCGGGACACCATATATTTT. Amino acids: CASRPDLRDTIYF.

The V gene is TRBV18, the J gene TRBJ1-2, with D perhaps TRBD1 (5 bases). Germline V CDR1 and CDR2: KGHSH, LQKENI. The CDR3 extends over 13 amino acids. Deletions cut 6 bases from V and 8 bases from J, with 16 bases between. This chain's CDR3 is CASSQQALRGYTF. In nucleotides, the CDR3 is TGTGCCAGCTCCCAACAGGCCTTGAGGGGCTACACCTTC.

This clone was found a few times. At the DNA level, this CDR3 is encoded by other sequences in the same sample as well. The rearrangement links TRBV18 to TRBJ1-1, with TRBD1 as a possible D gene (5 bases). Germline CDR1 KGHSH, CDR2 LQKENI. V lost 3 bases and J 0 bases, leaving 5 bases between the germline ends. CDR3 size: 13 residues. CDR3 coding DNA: TGTGCCAGCTCACCCAGGGTGAACACTGAAGCTTTCTTT. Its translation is CASSPRVNTEAFF. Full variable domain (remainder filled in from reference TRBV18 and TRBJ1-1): NAGVMQNPRHLVRRRGQEARLRCSPMKGHSHVYWYRQLPEEGLKFMVYLQKENIIDESGMPKERFSAEFPKEGPSILRIQQVVRGDSAAYFCASSPRVNTEAFFGQGTRLTVV.

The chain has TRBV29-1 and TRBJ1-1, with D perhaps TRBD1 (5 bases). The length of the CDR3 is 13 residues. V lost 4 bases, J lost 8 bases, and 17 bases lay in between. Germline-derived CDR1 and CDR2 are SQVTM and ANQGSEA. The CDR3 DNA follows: TGCAGCGTTGTTACGGGGCTAGAAAAGGAAGCTTTCTTT. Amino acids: CSVVTGLEKEAFF.

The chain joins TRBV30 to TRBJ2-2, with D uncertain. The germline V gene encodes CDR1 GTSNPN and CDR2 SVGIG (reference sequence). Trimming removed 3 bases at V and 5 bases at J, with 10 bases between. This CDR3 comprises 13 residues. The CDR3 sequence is CAWRSVGTGELFF. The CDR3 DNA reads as TGTGCCTGGAGGAGTGTAGGAACCGGGGAGCTGTTTTTT.

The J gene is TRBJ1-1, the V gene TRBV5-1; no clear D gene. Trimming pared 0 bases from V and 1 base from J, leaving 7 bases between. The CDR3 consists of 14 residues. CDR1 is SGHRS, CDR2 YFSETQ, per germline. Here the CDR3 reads CASSLVGKNTEAFF. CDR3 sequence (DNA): TGCGCCAGCAGCTTGGTAGGCAAGAACACTGAAGCTTTCTTT.

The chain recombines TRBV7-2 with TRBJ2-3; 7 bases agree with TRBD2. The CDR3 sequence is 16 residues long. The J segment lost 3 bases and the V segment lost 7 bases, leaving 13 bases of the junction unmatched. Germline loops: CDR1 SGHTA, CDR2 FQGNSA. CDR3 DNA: TGTGCCAGCAACCCAAGCGGGAACGGGAGAACAGATACGCAGTATTTT. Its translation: CASNPSGNGRTDTQYF.

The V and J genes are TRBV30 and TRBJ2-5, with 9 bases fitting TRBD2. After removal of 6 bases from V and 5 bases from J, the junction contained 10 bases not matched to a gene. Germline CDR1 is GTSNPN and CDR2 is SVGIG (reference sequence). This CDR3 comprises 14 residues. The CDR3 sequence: CACGGGGGAETQYF. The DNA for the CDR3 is TGTGCCTGCGGTGGCGGGGGGGGCGCGGAGACCCAGTACTTC.

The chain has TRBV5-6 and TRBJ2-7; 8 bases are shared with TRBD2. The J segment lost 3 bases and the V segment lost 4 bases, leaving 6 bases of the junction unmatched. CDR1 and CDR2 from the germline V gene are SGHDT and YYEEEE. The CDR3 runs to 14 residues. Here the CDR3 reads CASSIKRGYYEQYF. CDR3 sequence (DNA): TGTGCCAGCAGCATAAAGCGGGGGTACTACGAGCAGTACTTC.

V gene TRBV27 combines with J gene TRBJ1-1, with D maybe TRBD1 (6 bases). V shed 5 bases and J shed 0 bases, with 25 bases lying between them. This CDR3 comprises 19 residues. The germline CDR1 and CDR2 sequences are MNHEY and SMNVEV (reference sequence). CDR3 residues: CASSPKGWGHSGMNTEAFF. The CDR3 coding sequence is TGTGCCAGCAGTCCTAAAGGATGGGGGCATTCGGGCATGAACACTGAAGCTTTCTTT.

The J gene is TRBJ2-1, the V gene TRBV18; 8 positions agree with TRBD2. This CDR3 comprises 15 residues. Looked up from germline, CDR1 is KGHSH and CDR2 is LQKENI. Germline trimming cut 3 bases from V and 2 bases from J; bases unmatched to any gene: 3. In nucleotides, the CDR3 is TGTGCCAGCTCACCGCCGGGACTAGCCTACAATGAGCAGTTCTTC. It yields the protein CASSPPGLAYNEQFF.

The chain's CDR3 is CAISEPNRGVGTEAFF. The DNA of the CDR3 is TGTGCCATCAGTGAGCCAAACAGGGGCGTGGGCACTGAAGCTTTCTTT. The chain links TRBV10-3 to TRBJ1-1, with 7 bases fitting TRBD1. Germline V gives CDR1 ENHRY, CDR2 SYGVKD. Trimming cost V 2 bases and J 4 bases; bases outside gene matches: 10. The CDR3 consists of 16 residues.

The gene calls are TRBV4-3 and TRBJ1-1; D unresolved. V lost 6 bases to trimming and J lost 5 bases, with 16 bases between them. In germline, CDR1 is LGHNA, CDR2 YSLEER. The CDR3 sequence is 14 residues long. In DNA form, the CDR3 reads TGCGCCAGCAGTCCGGGTTCGAGTGGGACTGAAGCTTTCTTT. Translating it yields CASSPGSSGTEAFF.

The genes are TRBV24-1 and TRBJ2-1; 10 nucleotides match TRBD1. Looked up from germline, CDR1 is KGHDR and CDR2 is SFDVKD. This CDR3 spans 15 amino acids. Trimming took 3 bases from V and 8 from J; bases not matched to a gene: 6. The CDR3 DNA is TGTGCCACCAGTGATAGGGGGACAGGGGACCATGAGCAGTTCTTC. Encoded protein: CATSDRGTGDHEQFF.

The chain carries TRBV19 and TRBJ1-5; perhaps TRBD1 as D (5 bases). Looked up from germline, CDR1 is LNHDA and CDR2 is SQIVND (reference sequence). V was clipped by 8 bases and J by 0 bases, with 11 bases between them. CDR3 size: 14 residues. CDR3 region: CASGTEYSNQPQHF. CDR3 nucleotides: TGTGCCAGTGGGACTGAGTATAGCAATCAGCCCCAGCATTTT.

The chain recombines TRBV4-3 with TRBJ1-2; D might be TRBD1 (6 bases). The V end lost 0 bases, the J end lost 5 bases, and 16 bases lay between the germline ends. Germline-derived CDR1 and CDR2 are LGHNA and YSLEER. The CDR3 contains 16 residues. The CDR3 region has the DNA TGCGCCAGCAGCCAAGATATCGGGACATCTCTTTATGGCTACACCTTC. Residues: CASSQDIGTSLYGYTF.

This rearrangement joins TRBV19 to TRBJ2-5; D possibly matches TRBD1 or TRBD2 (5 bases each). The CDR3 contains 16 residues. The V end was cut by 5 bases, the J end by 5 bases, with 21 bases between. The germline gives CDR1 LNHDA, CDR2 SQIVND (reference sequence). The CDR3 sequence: CASSPTGTPRTETQYF. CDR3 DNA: TGTGCCAGTAGTCCCACCGGGACCCCGAGGACGGAGACCCAGTACTTC.

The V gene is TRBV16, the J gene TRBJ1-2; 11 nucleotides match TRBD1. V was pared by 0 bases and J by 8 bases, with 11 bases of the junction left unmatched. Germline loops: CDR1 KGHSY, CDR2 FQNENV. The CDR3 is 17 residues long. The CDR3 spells CASSQSLIGQGAYGYTF. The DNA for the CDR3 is TGTGCCAGCAGCCAATCCCTAATCGGACAGGGGGCTTACGGCTACACCTTC.

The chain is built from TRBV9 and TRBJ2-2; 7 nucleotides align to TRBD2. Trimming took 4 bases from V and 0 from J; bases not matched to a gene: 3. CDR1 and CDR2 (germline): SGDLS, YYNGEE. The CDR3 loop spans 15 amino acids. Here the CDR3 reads CASSSGGANTGELFF. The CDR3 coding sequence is TGTGCCAGCAGCTCGGGGGGTGCGAACACCGGGGAGCTGTTTTTT.

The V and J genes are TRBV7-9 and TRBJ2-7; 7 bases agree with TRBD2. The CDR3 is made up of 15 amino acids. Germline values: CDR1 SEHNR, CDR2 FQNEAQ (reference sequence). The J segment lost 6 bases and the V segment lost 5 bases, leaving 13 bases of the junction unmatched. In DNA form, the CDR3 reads TGTGCCAGCAGCACTAAAAGTAGTAGCGGGCGCGAGCAGTACTTC. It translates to CASSTKSSSGREQYF.

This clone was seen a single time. The CDR3 loop is CAGGVAYNSPLHF. The CDR3 DNA follows: TGTGCCGGGGGCGTCGCCTATAATTCACCCCTCCACTTT. The chain links TRBV6-5 to TRBJ1-6; TRBD1 might be the D (6 bases). CDR1 is MNHEY and CDR2 is SVGAGI in the germline V gene. This CDR3 region has 13 residues. V was clipped by 11 bases and J by 2 bases, with 10 bases between them.

The CDR3: CASSVGGNTEAFF. CDR3 DNA sequence: TGTGCCAGCAGCGTCGGGGGGAACACTGAAGCTTTCTTT. The chain has TRBV5-5 and TRBJ1-1, with D possibly being TRBD1 (5 bases). Trimming removed 4 bases from V and 1 base from J, with 8 bases in between. The CDR3 extends over 13 amino acids. Germline CDR1 is SGHKS and CDR2 is YYEKEE (reference sequence). Full variable domain (remainder filled in from reference TRBV5-5 and TRBJ1-1): DAGVTQSPTHLIKTRGQQVTLRCSPISGHKSVSWYQQVLGQGPQFIFQYYEKEERGRGNFPDRFSARQFPNYSSELNVNALLLGDSALYLCASSVGGNTEAFFGQGTRLTVV.

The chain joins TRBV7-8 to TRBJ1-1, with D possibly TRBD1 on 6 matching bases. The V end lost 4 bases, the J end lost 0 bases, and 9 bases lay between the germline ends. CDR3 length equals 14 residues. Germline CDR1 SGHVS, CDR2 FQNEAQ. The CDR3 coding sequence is TGTGCCAGCAGCTCACAGGGAGTGAACACTGAAGCTTTCTTT. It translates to CASSSQGVNTEAFF.

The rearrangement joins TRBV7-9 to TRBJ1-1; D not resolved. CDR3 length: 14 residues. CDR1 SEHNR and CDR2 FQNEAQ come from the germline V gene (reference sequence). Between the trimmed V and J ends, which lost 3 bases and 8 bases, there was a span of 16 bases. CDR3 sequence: CASSFFAQIPEAFF. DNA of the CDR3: TGTGCCAGCAGCTTTTTTGCCCAGATACCCGAAGCTTTCTTT.

The CDR3 spells CASSLGGMNTEAFF. The CDR3 DNA reads TGTGCCAGCAGTTTAGGGGGCATGAACACTGAAGCTTTCTTT. The chain is built from TRBV27 and TRBJ1-1, with D perhaps matching TRBD1 (6 bases). Per germline, CDR1 MNHEY and CDR2 SMNVEV (reference sequence). This CDR3 contains 14 residues. Trimming took 2 bases from V and 0 from J, leaving 7 bases between them.

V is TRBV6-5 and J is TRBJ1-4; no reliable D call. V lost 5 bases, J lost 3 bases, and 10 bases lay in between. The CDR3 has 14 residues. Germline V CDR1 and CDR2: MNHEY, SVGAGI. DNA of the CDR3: TGTGCCAGCAGTACCGGGCCCCCTAATGAAAAACTGTTTTTT. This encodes CASSTGPPNEKLFF.

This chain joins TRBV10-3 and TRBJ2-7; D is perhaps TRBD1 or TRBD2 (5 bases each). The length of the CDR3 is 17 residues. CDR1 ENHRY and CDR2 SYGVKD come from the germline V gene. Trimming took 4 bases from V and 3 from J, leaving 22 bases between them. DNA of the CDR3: TGTGCCATCAGTGGAGGGCGGGCTAGTACGAGGGGCTACGAGCAGTACTTC. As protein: CAISGGRASTRGYEQYF.

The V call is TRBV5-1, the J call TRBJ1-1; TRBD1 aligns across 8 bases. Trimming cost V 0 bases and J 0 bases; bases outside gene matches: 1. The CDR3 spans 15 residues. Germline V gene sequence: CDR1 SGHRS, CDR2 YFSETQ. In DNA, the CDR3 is TGCGCCAGCAGCTTGGGACAGGGGATGAACACTGAAGCTTTCTTT. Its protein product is CASSLGQGMNTEAFF. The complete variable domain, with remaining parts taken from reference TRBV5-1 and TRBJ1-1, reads KAGVTQTPRYLIKTRGQQVTLSCSPISGHRSVSWYQQTPGQGLQFLFEYFSETQRNKGNFPGRFSGRQFSNSRSEMNVSTLELGDSALYLCASSLGQGMNTEAFFGQGTRLTVV.

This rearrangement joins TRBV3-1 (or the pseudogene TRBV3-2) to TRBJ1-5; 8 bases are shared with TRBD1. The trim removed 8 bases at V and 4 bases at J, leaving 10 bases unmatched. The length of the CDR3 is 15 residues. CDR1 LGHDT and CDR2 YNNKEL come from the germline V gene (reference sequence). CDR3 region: CASSSGTGVNQPQHF. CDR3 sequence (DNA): TGTGCCAGCTCCTCCGGGACAGGAGTGAATCAGCCCCAGCATTTT.